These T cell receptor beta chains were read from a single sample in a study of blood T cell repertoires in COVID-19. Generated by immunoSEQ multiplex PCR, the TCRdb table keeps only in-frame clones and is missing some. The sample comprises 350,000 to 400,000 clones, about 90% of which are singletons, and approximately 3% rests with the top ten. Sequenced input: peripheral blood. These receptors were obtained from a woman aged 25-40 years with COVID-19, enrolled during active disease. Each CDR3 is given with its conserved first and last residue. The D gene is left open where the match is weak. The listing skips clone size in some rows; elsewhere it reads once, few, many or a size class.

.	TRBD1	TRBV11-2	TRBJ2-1	CASSDRGTIYNEQFF	TGTGCCAGCAGCGACAGGGGGACGATCTACAATGAGCAGTTCTTC
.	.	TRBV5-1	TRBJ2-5	CASSLDGQGETQYF	TGCGCCAGCAGCTTGGATGGGCAGGGGGAGACCCAGTACTTC
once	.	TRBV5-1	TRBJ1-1	CASSLRGGAPTLNTEAFF	TGCGCCAGCAGCTTGCGTGGGGGGGCCCCCACCCTGAACACTGAAGCTTTCTTT
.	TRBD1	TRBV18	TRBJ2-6	CASSPNVGQGNPSGANVLTF	TGTGCCAGCTCACCTAATGTGGGACAGGGTAATCCCTCTGGGGCCAACGTCCTGACTTTC
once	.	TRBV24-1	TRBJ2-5	CATSSTPTGGGQETQYF	TGTGCCACCAGTTCTACCCCCACCGGGGGTGGGCAAGAGACCCAGTACTTC
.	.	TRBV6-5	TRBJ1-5	CASSLGRSQPQHF	TGTGCCAGCAGTTTGGGCAGAAGTCAGCCCCAGCATTTT
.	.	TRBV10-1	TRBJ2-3	CASSARDSGTDTQYF	TGCGCCAGCAGTGCCCGGGACTCAGGGACAGATACGCAGTATTTT
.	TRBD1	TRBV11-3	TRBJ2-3	CASSFEGAWGTDTQYF	TGTGCCAGCAGCTTCGAGGGGGCGTGGGGCACAGATACGCAGTATTTT
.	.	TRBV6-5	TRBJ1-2	CASSYSIAPQTNGYTF	TGTGCCAGCAGTTACTCGATCGCCCCTCAAACTAATGGCTACACCTTC
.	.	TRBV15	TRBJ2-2	CATSAEGIRNTGELFF	TGTGCCACCAGCGCCGAGGGAATTAGGAACACCGGGGAGCTGTTTTTT
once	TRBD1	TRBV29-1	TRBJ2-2	CSVGGTANTGELFF	TGCAGCGTTGGAGGGACAGCGAACACCGGGGAGCTGTTTTTT
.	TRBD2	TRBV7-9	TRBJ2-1	CASIETSGHNNEQFF	TGTGCCAGCATCGAGACTAGCGGGCATAACAATGAGCAGTTCTTC
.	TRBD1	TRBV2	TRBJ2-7	CASTAGQGLGEQYF	TGTGCCAGCACCGCGGGACAGGGGCTCGGCGAGCAGTACTTC
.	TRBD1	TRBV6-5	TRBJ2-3	CASSLQGARKDTQYF	TGTGCCAGCAGTCTCCAGGGGGCGCGGAAAGATACGCAGTATTTT
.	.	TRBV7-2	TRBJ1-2	CASSATYGHALHGYTF	TGTGCCAGCAGTGCGACCTACGGACATGCGCTGCATGGCTACACCTTC
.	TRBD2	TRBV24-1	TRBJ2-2	CATSSASGGANTGELFF	TGTGCCACCAGTTCTGCTAGCGGGGGGGCGAACACCGGGGAGCTGTTTTTT
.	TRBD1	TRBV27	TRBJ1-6	CASSARDRGLSPLHF	TGTGCCAGCAGTGCCCGGGACAGGGGGCTTTCACCCCTCCACTTT
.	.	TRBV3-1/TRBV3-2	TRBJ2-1	CASSPRVWDEQFF	TGTGCCAGCAGCCCCCGGGTCTGGGATGAGCAGTTCTTC
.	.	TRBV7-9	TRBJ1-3	CASSSHQGLLGNTIYF	TGTGCCAGCAGCTCCCATCAGGGGCTCCTTGGAAACACCATATATTTT
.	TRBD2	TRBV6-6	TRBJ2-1	CASSYPSGSNNEQFF	TGTGCCAGCAGTTACCCTAGCGGGTCAAACAATGAGCAGTTCTTC
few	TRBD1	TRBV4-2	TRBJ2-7	CASSPGTGGAYEQYF	TGTGCCAGCAGCCCGGGGACAGGGGGAGCCTACGAGCAGTACTTC
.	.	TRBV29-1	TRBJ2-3	CSVGRGGQDTQYF	TGCAGCGTTGGGAGGGGGGGGCAAGATACGCAGTATTTT
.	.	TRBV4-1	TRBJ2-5	CASSQERRGPETQYF	TGCGCCAGCAGCCAAGAGCGGAGGGGGCCAGAGACCCAGTACTTC
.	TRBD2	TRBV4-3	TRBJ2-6	CASSQDVAGVMGANVLTF	TGCGCCAGCAGCCAAGATGTTGCGGGAGTGATGGGGGCCAACGTCCTGACTTTC
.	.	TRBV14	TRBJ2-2	CASSHRGSGELFF	TGTGCCAGCAGCCACAGGGGTTCCGGGGAGCTGTTTTTT
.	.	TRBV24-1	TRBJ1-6	CATSEGSSYNSPLHF	TGTGCCACCAGTGAAGGGAGCTCCTATAATTCACCCCTCCACTTT
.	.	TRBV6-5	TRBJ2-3	CASTDLRSTDTQYF	TGTGCCAGCACAGATCTCCGATCCACAGATACGCAGTATTTT
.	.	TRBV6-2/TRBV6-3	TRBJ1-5	CASSYSQVHQPQHF	TGTGCCAGCAGTTACAGCCAGGTCCATCAGCCCCAGCATTTT
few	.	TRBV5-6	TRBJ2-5	CASSAGGETQYF	TGTGCCAGCAGCGCAGGTGGGGAGACCCAGTACTTC
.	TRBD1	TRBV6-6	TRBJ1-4	CASSQDRVSEKLFF	TGTGCCAGCAGTCAGGACAGGGTGAGCGAAAAACTGTTTTTT
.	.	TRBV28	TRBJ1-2	CASSSVLPTYHGYTF	TGTGCCAGCAGCAGCGTATTACCGACTTATCATGGCTACACCTTC
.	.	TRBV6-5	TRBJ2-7	CASSKTGRAYEQYF	TGTGCCAGCAGTAAAACAGGGAGGGCGTACGAGCAGTACTTC
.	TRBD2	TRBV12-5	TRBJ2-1	CASGPGLAGLHAYNEQFF	TGTGCTAGTGGCCCGGGACTAGCGGGTCTCCACGCCTACAATGAGCAGTTCTTC
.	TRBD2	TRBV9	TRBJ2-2	CASSVGGSRTGELFF	TGTGCCAGCAGCGTAGGCGGGAGTCGAACCGGGGAGCTGTTTTTT
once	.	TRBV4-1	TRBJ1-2	CASSQGAGSWGYTF	TGCGCCAGCAGCCAAGGGGCAGGGTCCTGGGGCTACACCTTC
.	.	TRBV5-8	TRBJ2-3	CASSLARTTSDTQYF	TGTGCCAGCAGCTTGGCCCGTACTACTTCAGATACGCAGTATTTT
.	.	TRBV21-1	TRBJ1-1	CAMTGFTEAFF	TGTGCCATGACAGGGTTCACTGAAGCTTTCTTT
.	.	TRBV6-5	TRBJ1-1	CASSYGQSNTEAFF	TGTGCCAGCAGTTACGGGCAGTCGAACACTGAAGCTTTCTTT
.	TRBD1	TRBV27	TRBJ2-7	CASSFTIIPTGGTYEQYF	TGTGCCAGCAGTTTCACCATCATCCCGACAGGGGGGACCTACGAGCAGTACTTC
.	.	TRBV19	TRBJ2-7	CASSSEGRISHEQYF	TGTGCCAGTAGTTCGGAGGGACGGATTTCCCACGAGCAGTACTTC
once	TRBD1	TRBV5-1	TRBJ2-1	CASSLPRTGGGNEQFF	TGCGCCAGCAGCTTGCCTCGGACAGGGGGTGGGAATGAGCAGTTCTTC
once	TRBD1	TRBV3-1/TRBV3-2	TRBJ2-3	CASSQGTGFTDTQYF	TGTGCCAGCAGCCAAGGGACAGGGTTCACAGATACGCAGTATTTT
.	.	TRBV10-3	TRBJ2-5	CAIGTSQETQYF	TGTGCCATCGGGACTTCCCAAGAGACCCAGTACTTC
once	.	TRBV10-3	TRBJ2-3	CAISEPQGSTDTQYF	TGTGCCATCAGTGAGCCCCAGGGTAGCACAGATACGCAGTATTTT
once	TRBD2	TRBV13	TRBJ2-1	CATGLAGPSEQFF	TGTGCCACGGGACTAGCGGGCCCTAGTGAGCAGTTCTTC
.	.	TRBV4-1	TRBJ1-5	CASSQERRPQPQHF	TGCGCCAGCAGCCAAGAAAGGAGGCCGCAGCCCCAGCATTTT
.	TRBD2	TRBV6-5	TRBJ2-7	CASRPNFGTSGGEYF	TGTGCCAGCAGACCTAACTTCGGGACTAGCGGGGGGGAGTACTTC
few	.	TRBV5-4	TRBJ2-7	CASSFRGTYEQYF	TGTGCCAGCAGCTTCCGGGGAACCTACGAGCAGTACTTC
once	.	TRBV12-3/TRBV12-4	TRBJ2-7	CASSRGQSYEQYF	TGTGCCAGCAGTCGAGGACAGTCCTACGAGCAGTACTTC
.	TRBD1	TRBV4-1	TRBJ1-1	CASSPRRQGGTEAFF	TGCGCCAGCAGCCCCCGACGACAGGGTGGCACTGAAGCTTTCTTT